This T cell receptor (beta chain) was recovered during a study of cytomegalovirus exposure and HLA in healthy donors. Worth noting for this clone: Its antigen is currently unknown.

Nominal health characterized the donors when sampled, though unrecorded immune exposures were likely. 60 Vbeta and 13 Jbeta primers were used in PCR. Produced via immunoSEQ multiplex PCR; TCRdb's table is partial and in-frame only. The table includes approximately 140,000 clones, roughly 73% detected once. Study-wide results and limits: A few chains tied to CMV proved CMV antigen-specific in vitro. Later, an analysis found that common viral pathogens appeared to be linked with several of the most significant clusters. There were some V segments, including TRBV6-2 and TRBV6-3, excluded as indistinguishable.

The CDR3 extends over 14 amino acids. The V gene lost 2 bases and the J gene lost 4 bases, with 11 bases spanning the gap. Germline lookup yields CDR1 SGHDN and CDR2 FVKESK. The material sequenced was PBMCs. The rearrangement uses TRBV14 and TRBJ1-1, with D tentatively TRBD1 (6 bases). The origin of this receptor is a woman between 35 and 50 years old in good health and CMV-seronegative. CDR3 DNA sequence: TGTGCCAGCAGCCAAAGAACAGGGTCCACTGAAGCTTTCTTT. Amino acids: CASSQRTGSTEAFF.